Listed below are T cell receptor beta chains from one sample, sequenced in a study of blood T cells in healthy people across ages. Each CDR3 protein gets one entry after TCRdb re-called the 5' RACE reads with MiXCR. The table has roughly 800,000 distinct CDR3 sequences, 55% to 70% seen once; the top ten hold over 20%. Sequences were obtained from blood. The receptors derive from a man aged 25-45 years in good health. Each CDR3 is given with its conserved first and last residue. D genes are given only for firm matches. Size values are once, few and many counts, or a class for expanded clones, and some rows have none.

CDR3 DNA: TGTGCCAGCAGTCCACAGAGCGCAGGGACCCTCGACTCTGGGGCCAACGTCCTGACTTTC
CDR3 protein: CASSPQSAGTLDSGANVLTF
J gene: TRBJ2-6
D gene: NA
V gene: TRBV7-3
clone size: NA

CDR3 DNA: TGCGCCAGCAGCCAAGTCGAATCCTACGAGCAGTACTTC
CDR3 protein: CASSQVESYEQYF
J gene: TRBJ2-7
D gene: NA
V gene: TRBV4-3
clone size: NA

CDR3 DNA: TGTGCCAGCAGTTACTCCGGGGTTGACTATGGCTACACCTTC
CDR3 protein: CASSYSGVDYGYTF
J gene: TRBJ1-2
D gene: NA
V gene: TRBV6-5
clone size: NA

CDR3 DNA: TGTGCCAGCAGCTTAGTCTCCGAGGGGAACTATGGCTACACCTTC
CDR3 protein: CASSLVSEGNYGYTF
J gene: TRBJ1-2
D gene: NA
V gene: TRBV7-2
clone size: NA

CDR3 DNA: TGTGCCAGCAGCAAGTGCAAAGTATACACCGGGGAGCTGTTTTTT
CDR3 protein: CASSKCKVYTGELFF
J gene: TRBJ2-2
D gene: NA
V gene: TRBV21-1
clone size: NA

CDR3 DNA: TGCAGCGGGAGGGTGGTTGGTTTTGAGACCCAGTACTTC
CDR3 protein: CSGRVVGFETQYF
J gene: TRBJ2-5
D gene: NA
V gene: TRBV29-1
clone size: few

CDR3 DNA: TGTGCCAGCACCCGAGAGTTTGGAGAGACCCAGTACTTC
CDR3 protein: CASTREFGETQYF
J gene: TRBJ2-5
D gene: NA
V gene: TRBV6-2/TRBV6-3
clone size: NA

CDR3 DNA: TGTGCCAGCAGCGAGACAGGGAACGGCTACACCTTC
CDR3 protein: CASSETGNGYTF
J gene: TRBJ1-2
D gene: TRBD1
V gene: TRBV9
clone size: NA

CDR3 DNA: TGTGCCAGCAGCTTCTGGGGGGCCGCCGGGGAGCTGTTTTTT
CDR3 protein: CASSFWGAAGELFF
J gene: TRBJ2-2
D gene: NA
V gene: TRBV7-9
clone size: NA

CDR3 DNA: TGTGCCAGCATAGGGAGTCCGGGAAGGAATGAGCAGTTCTTC
CDR3 protein: CASIGSPGRNEQFF
J gene: TRBJ2-1
D gene: NA
V gene: TRBV6-2/TRBV6-3
clone size: NA

CDR3 DNA: TGTGCCACCAGTGATTGGAGGGGGACTGAAGCTTTCTTT
CDR3 protein: CATSDWRGTEAFF
J gene: TRBJ1-1
D gene: NA
V gene: TRBV24-1
clone size: once

CDR3 DNA: TGTGCCAGCAGCAAAGGTCGGCCAGACTACAATGAGCAGTTCTTC
CDR3 protein: CASSKGRPDYNEQFF
J gene: TRBJ2-1
D gene: NA
V gene: TRBV5-6
clone size: NA

CDR3 DNA: TGCAGGCTAGCGGGAGGGCCGGGAGATACGCAGTATTTT
CDR3 protein: CRLAGGPGDTQYF
J gene: TRBJ2-3
D gene: TRBD2
V gene: TRBV20-1
clone size: NA

CDR3 DNA: TGTGCCAGCAGCCACGAAGGAGGGGACACTGAAGCTTTCTTT
CDR3 protein: CASSHEGGDTEAFF
J gene: TRBJ1-1
D gene: NA
V gene: TRBV7-9
clone size: NA

CDR3 DNA: TGTGCCAGCAGCCCTGGACAGGGGAAAGTTGGAAATGAAAAACTGTTTTTT
CDR3 protein: CASSPGQGKVGNEKLFF
J gene: TRBJ1-4
D gene: TRBD1
V gene: TRBV13
clone size: NA

CDR3 DNA: TGTGCCAGCAGCTTCGGCGGGGGACAAGAGACCCAGTACTTC
CDR3 protein: CASSFGGGQETQYF
J gene: TRBJ2-5
D gene: TRBD2
V gene: TRBV7-2
clone size: few

CDR3 DNA: TGTGCCAGCACCCGAATCATGGGCACTGAAGCTTTCTTT
CDR3 protein: CASTRIMGTEAFF
J gene: TRBJ1-1
D gene: NA
V gene: TRBV6-6
clone size: NA

CDR3 DNA: TGTGCCAGCAGCCCCTCGGAGGGCTATGAGCAGTTCTTC
CDR3 protein: CASSPSEGYEQFF
J gene: TRBJ2-1
D gene: NA
V gene: TRBV7-9
clone size: NA

CDR3 DNA: TGCGCCAGCAGTGAGGCCAGCGGGGGGGCAGGTGAGCAGTTCTTC
CDR3 protein: CASSEASGGAGEQFF
J gene: TRBJ2-1
D gene: TRBD2
V gene: TRBV10-1
clone size: few

CDR3 DNA: TGCGCCAGCAGCTCCACCCGGGACCGTAATAACTATGGCTACACCTTC
CDR3 protein: CASSSTRDRNNYGYTF
J gene: TRBJ1-2
D gene: NA
V gene: TRBV4-3
clone size: NA

CDR3 DNA: TGCGCCAGCAGCGATACACCTTCCGGGGAGCTGTTTTTT
CDR3 protein: CASSDTPSGELFF
J gene: TRBJ2-2
D gene: NA
V gene: TRBV5-1
clone size: NA

CDR3 DNA: TGCAGTGCTCTAACTAGCGGGAGGTACAATGAGCAGTACTTC
CDR3 protein: CSALTSGRYNEQYF
J gene: TRBJ2-7
D gene: TRBD2
V gene: TRBV20-1
clone size: NA

CDR3 DNA: TGTGCCAGCAGTTACGGGACACTAGCGGGAAAGGAGAATGAGCAGTTCTTC
CDR3 protein: CASSYGTLAGKENEQFF
J gene: TRBJ2-1
D gene: TRBD2
V gene: TRBV6-2/TRBV6-3
clone size: NA

CDR3 DNA: TGTGCCAGCAGTTTATGGACAGGGGGCACGTACGAGCAGTACTTC
CDR3 protein: CASSLWTGGTYEQYF
J gene: TRBJ2-7
D gene: TRBD1
V gene: TRBV28
clone size: few

CDR3 DNA: TGTGCCAGCAAGAGGGAGGGCACTGAAGCTTTCTTT
CDR3 protein: CASKREGTEAFF
J gene: TRBJ1-1
D gene: NA
V gene: TRBV3-1
clone size: NA

CDR3 DNA: TGTGCCAGCAGTTTATTAGCGGGAGGGCCTTACAATGAGCAGTTCTTC
CDR3 protein: CASSLLAGGPYNEQFF
J gene: TRBJ2-1
D gene: TRBD2
V gene: TRBV28
clone size: few

CDR3 DNA: TGCGCCAGCAGCCAAGATAGGGGACAGCTATCCGAGCAGTACTTC
CDR3 protein: CASSQDRGQLSEQYF
J gene: TRBJ2-7
D gene: TRBD1
V gene: TRBV4-3
clone size: NA

CDR3 DNA: TGCGCCAGCAGCTTGGAAGGATACCTAAACGAGCAGTACTTC
CDR3 protein: CASSLEGYLNEQYF
J gene: TRBJ2-7
D gene: NA
V gene: TRBV5-1
clone size: few

CDR3 DNA: TGTGCCACCTCCGACAGCGAGAGGTCCTACGAGCAGTACTTC
CDR3 protein: CATSDSERSYEQYF
J gene: TRBJ2-7
D gene: NA
V gene: TRBV10-3
clone size: NA

CDR3 DNA: TGTGCCAGCAGCTTTGCTACCTACGAGCAGTACTTC
CDR3 protein: CASSFATYEQYF
J gene: TRBJ2-7
D gene: NA
V gene: TRBV7-2
clone size: NA

CDR3 DNA: TGTGCCAGCAGCCTGAATGGACAGGGGGCAGGTCAGCCCCAGCATTTT
CDR3 protein: CASSLNGQGAGQPQHF
J gene: TRBJ1-5
D gene: TRBD1
V gene: TRBV7-2
clone size: once

CDR3 DNA: TGCAGCGTCCAACTAGTTTCCTACACAGATACGCAGTATTTT
CDR3 protein: CSVQLVSYTDTQYF
J gene: TRBJ2-3
D gene: NA
V gene: TRBV29-1
clone size: NA

CDR3 DNA: TGTGCCAGCAGCTTAGCGGGCCAAACACTTAATGGCTACACCTTC
CDR3 protein: CASSLAGQTLNGYTF
J gene: TRBJ1-2
D gene: NA
V gene: TRBV7-8
clone size: NA

CDR3 DNA: TGCAGCGTTGCTGGAGCCCAGATGGTTGAGCAGTTCTTC
CDR3 protein: CSVAGAQMVEQFF
J gene: TRBJ2-1
D gene: NA
V gene: TRBV29-1
clone size: NA

CDR3 DNA: TGCAGCGTTGAAGATCTGGGGAATCAGCAGTTCTTC
CDR3 protein: CSVEDLGNQQFF
J gene: TRBJ2-1
D gene: NA
V gene: TRBV29-1
clone size: NA

CDR3 DNA: TGCAGCGCCGGAGGGCCGAGTGGACAGGGACCTCAAGAGACCCAGTTCTTC
CDR3 protein: CSAGGPSGQGPQETQFF
J gene: TRBJ2-1
D gene: TRBD1
V gene: TRBV29-1
clone size: NA

CDR3 DNA: TGCAGCGCAAGGACGGATTGGGATGGCTACACCTTC
CDR3 protein: CSARTDWDGYTF
J gene: TRBJ1-2
D gene: NA
V gene: TRBV29-1
clone size: few

CDR3 DNA: TGTGCCACCAGTGCTCCAGGGGGCTACGAGCAGTACTTC
CDR3 protein: CATSAPGGYEQYF
J gene: TRBJ2-7
D gene: TRBD1
V gene: TRBV24-1
clone size: few

CDR3 DNA: TGTGCCAGCAGTGGCAAGGGGGCATCCTACAATGAGCAGTTCTTC
CDR3 protein: CASSGKGASYNEQFF
J gene: TRBJ2-1
D gene: TRBD1
V gene: TRBV2
clone size: NA

CDR3 DNA: TGCGCCAGCAGCACCGGGGCCCCCCCAACACAAGAGACCCAGTACTTC
CDR3 protein: CASSTGAPPTQETQYF
J gene: TRBJ2-5
D gene: NA
V gene: TRBV4-3
clone size: once

CDR3 DNA: TGTGCCACCAGCAGCAACAGGGGCAGCACAGATACGCAGTATTTT
CDR3 protein: CATSSNRGSTDTQYF
J gene: TRBJ2-3
D gene: TRBD1
V gene: TRBV15
clone size: NA

CDR3 DNA: TGTGCTAGTGGTTCAGACAGCGTTGAGCAGTTCTTC
CDR3 protein: CASGSDSVEQFF
J gene: TRBJ2-1
D gene: NA
V gene: TRBV12-5
clone size: few

CDR3 DNA: TGTGCCAACAAACCTAGCGGGGGGGCCTCCACGCAGTATTTT
CDR3 protein: CANKPSGGASTQYF
J gene: TRBJ2-3
D gene: TRBD2
V gene: TRBV2
clone size: NA

CDR3 DNA: TGTGCCAGCAGCCCGCGGCCGGACAGGGATGTCTATGGCTACACCTTC
CDR3 protein: CASSPRPDRDVYGYTF
J gene: TRBJ1-2
D gene: TRBD1
V gene: TRBV7-9
clone size: NA

CDR3 DNA: TGCAGTGTCCCGGACGGGGCTGGGGCCAACGTCCTGACTTTC
CDR3 protein: CSVPDGAGANVLTF
J gene: TRBJ2-6
D gene: NA
V gene: TRBV20-1
clone size: NA

CDR3 DNA: TGTGCCACCAGCAGACCAGGGCGGGGGTACCCAGATACGCAGTATTTT
CDR3 protein: CATSRPGRGYPDTQYF
J gene: TRBJ2-3
D gene: TRBD2
V gene: TRBV15
clone size: NA

CDR3 DNA: TGTGCCAGCAGTCCCCGCAGGGGTACGCAGTATTTT
CDR3 protein: CASSPRRGTQYF
J gene: TRBJ2-3
D gene: NA
V gene: TRBV28
clone size: NA

CDR3 DNA: TGTGCCAGCTCACCAACGGACAGGGCCCCAGAGGATGAGCAGTTCTTC
CDR3 protein: CASSPTDRAPEDEQFF
J gene: TRBJ2-1
D gene: TRBD1
V gene: TRBV18
clone size: NA

CDR3 DNA: TGCGCCAGCAGATTGGCAGTGACCAGGGAGCAGTACTTC
CDR3 protein: CASRLAVTREQYF
J gene: TRBJ2-7
D gene: NA
V gene: TRBV5-1
clone size: once

CDR3 DNA: TGCAGCGTAGTGACTAGCGGGAGTTTCTACGAGCAGTACTTC
CDR3 protein: CSVVTSGSFYEQYF
J gene: TRBJ2-7
D gene: TRBD2
V gene: TRBV29-1
clone size: NA

CDR3 DNA: TGTGCCAGCAGCCCTATGGGTGACAATGAGCAGTTCTTC
CDR3 protein: CASSPMGDNEQFF
J gene: TRBJ2-1
D gene: NA
V gene: TRBV25-1
clone size: NA